Below, 26 T cell receptor beta chains from the same sample are listed, as sequenced in a study of blood T cell repertoires in COVID-19. Using immunoSEQ multiplex PCR, the repertoire was profiled, and TCRdb retains in-frame clones only, with some absent. In the table there are about 250,000 clones, 88% of which are singletons. The sequencing input was PBMCs or T cells enriched from blood (not recorded which). The origin of the receptors is a woman aged 40-49 years who had been exposed to COVID-19.

The chain is built from TRBV7-9 and TRBJ1-1; possibly TRBD1 for D (5 bases). CDR3 length: 16 residues. Trimming stripped 2 bases from V and 1 base from J, with 14 bases between. CDR1 is SEHNR, CDR2 FQNEAQ, per germline (reference sequence). This CDR3 is CASSLRSIGGNTEAFF. The DNA for the CDR3 is TGTGCCAGCAGCTTACGCAGTATCGGGGGGAACACTGAAGCTTTCTTT. The variable domain in full, completed from reference TRBV7-9 and TRBJ1-1, reads DTGVSQNPRHKITKRGQNVTFRCDPISEHNRLYWYRQTLGQGPEFLTYFQNEAQLEKSRLLSDRFSAERPKGSFSTLEIQRTEQGDSAMYLCASSLRSIGGNTEAFFGQGTRLTVV.

The rearrangement links TRBV2 to TRBJ1-5; TRBD1 might be the D (6 bases). Deletions cut 6 bases from V and 3 bases from J, with 9 bases between. The CDR3 loop spans 13 amino acids. CDR1 is SNHLY, CDR2 FYNNEI, per germline. CDR3 loop: CASRTGTNQPQHF. In DNA, the CDR3 is TGTGCCAGCAGGACAGGTACCAATCAGCCCCAGCATTTT.

The chain has TRBV9 and TRBJ1-6, with D perhaps matching TRBD1 (6 bases). The CDR3 consists of 16 residues. In germline, CDR1 is SGDLS, CDR2 YYNGEE. Trimming removed 6 bases from V and 0 bases from J, with 13 bases in between. The CDR3 protein is CASTPQDSSYNSPLHF. CDR3 nucleotides: TGTGCCAGCACCCCGCAGGACAGCTCCTATAATTCACCCCTCCACTTT.

The chain joins TRBV5-6 to TRBJ2-1; no reliable D call. Germline V lookup: CDR1 SGHDT, CDR2 YYEEEE. The CDR3 has 12 amino acids. V was shortened by 2 bases and J by 7 bases, with 7 bases between the two germline ends. The CDR3 region has the DNA TGTGCCAGCAGCTTTGACTCTAATGAGCAGTTCTTC. It codes for CASSFDSNEQFF.

J is TRBJ1-1 and V is TRBV5-1, with D uncertain. V was trimmed by 2 bases and J by 6 bases, leaving 23 bases between them. The CDR3 is 17 residues long. Germline V CDR1 and CDR2: SGHRS, YFSETQ. This CDR3 reads CASSFEPPAAGEAEAFF. CDR3 bases: TGCGCCAGCAGCTTCGAGCCCCCAGCCGCGGGAGAGGCTGAAGCTTTCTTT.

V usage is TRBV6-2 or TRBV6-3 and J usage is TRBJ2-5, with a possible D match to TRBD2 (7 bases). The germline gives CDR1 MNHEY, CDR2 SVGEGT. V was cut by 5 bases and J by 2 bases, with 15 bases left in between. The CDR3 has 15 residues. CDR3 nucleotide sequence: TGTGCCAGCAGTCGGGGGGCGGCACGACAAGAGACCCAGTACTTC. It yields the protein CASSRGAARQETQYF.

This clone was counted a single time. The J gene is TRBJ2-1, the V gene TRBV10-3; 8 positions agree with TRBD2. The ends lost 10 bases at V and 8 bases at J; junction bases unmatched: 13. The CDR3 runs 14 residues. The germline V gene has CDR1 ENHRY and CDR2 SYGVKD. CDR3: CATRLSGSRYEQFF. CDR3 nucleotides: TGTGCCACACGACTAAGCGGGAGTAGGTATGAGCAGTTCTTC.

CDR3 region: CASSLGVGEIGQETQYF. CDR3 nucleotides: TGTGCCAGCAGCTTAGGGGTTGGGGAGATCGGCCAAGAGACCCAGTACTTC. The V and J genes are TRBV11-3 and TRBJ2-5; maybe TRBD2 (5 bases). The germline V and J ends were trimmed by 1 base and 1 base, with 16 bases remaining between them. CDR1 is SGHNT and CDR2 is YENEEA in the germline V gene. This CDR3 is 17 amino acids long.

This chain connects TRBV24-1 to TRBJ1-2, with TRBD1 matching over 9 bases. The germline CDR1 and CDR2 sequences are KGHDR and SFDVKD. V was clipped by 5 bases and J by 8 bases; unmatched bases: 14. The CDR3 covers 16 residues. CDR3 in DNA: TGTGCCACCAGTGCCAGTGTGGGACAGGGCAACATGGGCTACACCTTC. Residues: CATSASVGQGNMGYTF.

This chain uses TRBV7-8 with TRBJ1-1, with D perhaps TRBD1 (5 bases). The V and J ends lost 1 base and 0 bases respectively, with 6 bases between them. Per germline, CDR1 SGHVS and CDR2 FQNEAQ. The CDR3 has 14 residues. CDR3: CASSLEQVNTEAFF. The CDR3 DNA reads TGTGCCAGCAGCTTAGAACAGGTGAACACTGAAGCTTTCTTT.

The chain employs TRBV5-4 and TRBJ1-2; 7 bases map to TRBD1. V shed 1 base and J 6 bases; nucleotides not matched to a gene: 3. CDR1 and CDR2 (germline): SGHNT, YYREEE (reference sequence). The CDR3 is 13 residues long. For the CDR3, the DNA is TGTGCCAGCAGCTTGAAAGGGACAGATGGCTACACCTTC. This translates into CASSLKGTDGYTF.

V gene TRBV7-3 combines with J gene TRBJ2-3, with 9 nucleotides matching TRBD1. The germline V gene encodes CDR1 SGHTA and CDR2 FQGTGA. The CDR3 spans 15 residues. Unmatched junction bases numbered 9, after V lost 5 bases and J lost 6 bases. Here the CDR3 DNA reads TGTGCCAGCAGCGTTAGAGGACAGGGGTTCGATACGCAGTATTTT. It encodes CASSVRGQGFDTQYF.

The rearrangement uses TRBV10-3 and TRBJ2-1, with 11 bases matching TRBD1. The CDR3 covers 15 residues. The V gene's germline CDR1 is ENHRY and CDR2 SYGVKD. Trimming cost V 7 bases and J 3 bases; bases outside gene matches: 5. The CDR3 reads CAIMKDRGLYNEQFF. CDR3 DNA: TGTGCCATCATGAAGGACAGGGGGCTCTACAATGAGCAGTTCTTC.

The V call is TRBV7-8, the J call TRBJ1-1, with TRBD1 matching 7 bases. The V gene's germline CDR1 is SGHVS and CDR2 FQNEAQ. J gave up 8 bases and V 5 bases, and 5 bases lay outside the gene matches. The CDR3 runs to 12 residues. In DNA, the CDR3 is TGTGCCAGCAGCACCGGGACAGAAGAAGCTTTCTTT. It encodes CASSTGTEEAFF.

The gene calls are TRBV30 and TRBJ2-7; possibly TRBD1 for D (6 bases). The V gene's germline CDR1 is GTSNPN and CDR2 SVGIG (reference sequence). The CDR3 covers 13 residues. The V end was cut by 7 bases, the J end by 2 bases, with 15 bases between. The CDR3 region has the DNA TGTGCCTCGAATAAACAGGGCCCCTACGAGCAGTACTTC. Protein sequence: CASNKQGPYEQYF.

The chain joins TRBV4-3 to TRBJ1-1; 7 bases fit TRBD1. The V gene's germline CDR1 is LGHNA and CDR2 YSLEER. After removal of 3 bases from V and 4 bases from J, the junction contained 8 bases not matched to a gene. The length of the CDR3 is 15 residues. The CDR3: CASSQRDRVSTEAFF. In nucleotides, the CDR3 is TGCGCCAGCAGCCAGAGAGACAGGGTGAGCACTGAAGCTTTCTTT.

The V gene is TRBV3-1 (or the pseudogene TRBV3-2), the J gene TRBJ1-2; 8 bases are a match to TRBD1. Germline V CDR1 and CDR2: LGHDT, YNNKEL (reference sequence). CDR3 length: 14 amino acids. V lost 1 base to trimming and J lost 7 bases; unmatched junction nucleotides: 5. CDR3 amino acids: CASSQGTGSFGYTF. CDR3 in DNA: TGTGCCAGCAGCCAAGGGACAGGGTCCTTTGGCTACACCTTC.

The chain has TRBV7-2 and TRBJ1-2; D is possibly TRBD1 (6 bases). V lost 4 bases and J lost 3, with 12 bases in between. CDR3 size: 14 residues. Germline CDR1 reads SGHTA; CDR2 reads FQGNSA. CDR3: CASSSFAGDYGYTF. In DNA form, the CDR3 reads TGTGCCAGCAGCTCCTTTGCAGGGGACTATGGCTACACCTTC.

The CDR3 sequence: CASSASGTLDNSPLHF. CDR3 sequence (DNA): TGTGCCAGCAGCGCCTCCGGGACATTAGATAATTCACCCCTCCACTTT. This chain connects TRBV2 to TRBJ1-6; TRBD1 is a possible D gene (6 bases). Trimming cost V 6 bases and J 5 bases, with 17 bases left between them. The germline V gene has CDR1 SNHLY and CDR2 FYNNEI. The CDR3 loop spans 16 amino acids.

The chain joins TRBV2 to TRBJ1-1, with D perhaps matching TRBD1 (5 bases). V lost 5 bases, J lost 7 bases, and 14 bases lay in between. Germline CDR1 is SNHLY and CDR2 is FYNNEI. The CDR3 totals 13 residues. CDR3 residues: CASSTGGSIEAFF. The DNA of the CDR3 is TGTGCCAGCAGTACCGGGGGATCAATTGAAGCTTTCTTT. Based on the CDR3 plus reference TRBV2 and TRBJ1-1, the full variable domain is EPEVTQTPSHQVTQMGQEVILRCVPISNHLYFYWYRQILGQKVEFLVSFYNNEISEKSEIFDDQFSVERPDGSNFTLKIRSTKLEDSAMYFCASSTGGSIEAFFGQGTRLTVV.

This rearrangement joins TRBV7-9 to TRBJ1-4, with D possibly being TRBD1 (6 bases). Germline values: CDR1 SEHNR, CDR2 FQNEAQ (reference sequence). Trimming left V 3 bases short and J 5 bases short, with 10 bases between. The CDR3 totals 14 residues. The CDR3 region has the DNA TGTGCCAGCAGCTTGGGGGGGCCCAATGAAAAACTGTTTTTT. This translates into CASSLGGPNEKLFF.

This clone occurred a few times. The V gene is TRBV11-2, the J gene TRBJ2-7; D may be TRBD2 (6 bases). CDR1 is SGHAT and CDR2 is FQNNGV in the germline V gene. This CDR3 spans 15 amino acids. V was pared by 6 bases and J by 1 base, with 16 bases between. The CDR3 DNA is TGTGCCAGCAGTCCCCCGACTAGAGGATCCTACGAGCAGTACGTC. The encoded protein is CASSPPTRGSYEQYV.

The rearrangement uses TRBV29-1 and TRBJ2-4; tentative D call: TRBD2 (5 bases). The CDR3 extends over 12 amino acids. Between the trimmed V and J ends, which lost 7 bases and 9 bases, there was a span of 16 bases. Germline lookup yields CDR1 SQVTM and CDR2 ANQGSEA. CDR3 sequence reads: CSALVVAGIQYF. In DNA, the CDR3 is TGCAGCGCCCTAGTCGTGGCGGGCATTCAGTACTTC. The full variable domain, with the rest looked up from reference TRBV29-1 and TRBJ2-4, is SAVISQKPSRDICQRGTSLTIQCQVDSQVTMMFWYRQQPGQSLTLIATANQGSEATYESGFVIDKFPISRPNLTFSTLTVSNMSPEDSSIYLCSALVVAGIQYFGAGTRLSVL.

The chain combines TRBV5-6 with TRBJ1-2, with 10 positions matching TRBD1. V gave up 2 bases and J gave up 3 bases; unmatched junction bases: 7. This CDR3 has 16 residues. Germline loops: CDR1 SGHDT, CDR2 YYEEEE. The CDR3 DNA is TGTGCCAGCAGCTTTCTGACAGGGGGCAACGACTATGGCTACACCTTC. Translating gives CASSFLTGGNDYGYTF.

Only a few counts were recorded for this clone. This sequence joins TRBV6-5 and TRBJ2-7; the D gene is possibly TRBD2 (7 bases). The CDR3 is 14 amino acids. Trimming stripped 7 bases from V and 5 bases from J, with 18 bases between. The germline V gene encodes CDR1 MNHEY and CDR2 SVGAGI. The CDR3 nucleotides read TGTGCCAGCAACTCCCGAAGGGGGGGGAACGAGCAGTACTTC. Protein product: CASNSRRGGNEQYF.

V gene TRBV7-3 combines with J gene TRBJ2-3; TRBD2 agrees at 13 bases. Trimming at V came to 4 bases and at J to 4 bases, leaving 8 bases not matched to a gene. The CDR3 has 17 residues. Germline V gene lookup returns CDR1 SGHTA and CDR2 FQGTGA. The CDR3 DNA is TGTGCCAGCAGCTCCCGGACTAGCGGGAGCGACGCAGATACGCAGTATTTT. Translated: CASSSRTSGSDADTQYF. Using reference TRBV7-3 and TRBJ2-3 for the parts outside the CDR3, the full variable domain is GAGVSQTPSNKVTEKGKYVELRCDPISGHTALYWYRQSLGQGPEFLIYFQGTGAADDSGLPNDRFFAVRPEGSVSTLKIQRTERGDSAVYLCASSSRTSGSDADTQYFGPGTRLTVL.